This T cell receptor (beta chain) was documented in a study of cytomegalovirus exposure and HLA in healthy donors (dated by TCRdb to about 2017). General notes on the study: According to a later analysis, the 120 or so validation repertoires were produced on the same platform as the 680 or so repertoires of the first cohort. The aim of the study was to test whether cataloging public T cell receptors could identify signatures of past pathogen exposure. Along with the approximately 650-subject first cohort, a separate validation cohort of about 110 different subjects was used. High-throughput TCR immunosequencing, statistical association of individual TCRs with disease status, and machine learning were combined to predict cytomegalovirus infection status. The research as a whole found: The authors suggested that the approach could potentially be generalized to other disease states and immunological phenotypes. A later analysis had no HLA typing for the validation cohort, so co-occurrence there was scored across all 120 repertoires. The classifier was reported to diagnose cytomegalovirus status with high specificity and sensitivity in both the original cohort and the validation cohort. In the study, about 150 TCR beta chains were listed as associated with cytomegalovirus. In a later analysis, TCRs clustered in the first cohort were found to also tend to co-occur in the 100 to 150 validation repertoires, with about 94% of cluster scores above 0. Three of the identified cytomegalovirus-associated TCR beta chains were confirmed in vitro to be specific for cytomegalovirus antigens. Most TCR sequences were observed very rarely across donors, whereas some public TCRs were present in many individuals.

The CDR3 goes from the cysteine to the phenylalanine over 15 residues. The only DNA kept is the CDR3, 45 bases in frame from the first base. Per the germline V gene, SGDLS is the CDR1 and YYNGEE is the CDR2. The V end gives up 3 bases and the J end 7 bases, leaving 8 bases in the junction not matched to a gene. The donors were included in the validation cohort of 90 to 150 subjects, a group kept apart from the approximately 650-subject first cohort. The library came from the immunoSEQ multiplex PCR assay. From the authors' description of their analysis: A statistical classification framework was built to diagnose cytomegalovirus status from the catalog of TCR beta chain sequences. TCRdb holds this immuneACCESS table with in-frame rearrangements only. Some clones are missing; in checked studies, unresolved V genes explain under half, and the rest has no known cause. V, J and clone size are those of that table, while D and trimming were read from the DNA. The sample contains approximately 280,000 clones, 88% of them found a single time. The ten biggest clones cover approximately 0.88% of the sample.

Details on this clone: Its antigen is not yet known. No clone much larger than this one lies a single base away; base qualities are absent.

Sequencing was done on a sample of PBMCs. The chain was built from TRBV9 and TRBJ1-4; TRBD1 fits 8 bases in the junction. The clonotype originates from a young woman in good health and CMV-seronegative. The DNA sequence follows: TGTGCCAGCAGCGAGCGGACAGGGTCGGGTGAAAAACTGTTTTTT. Its protein reads: CASSERTGSGEKLFF.